Below are 2 T cell receptor beta chains sequenced from a single sample in a study of blood T cell repertoires in COVID-19. Profiled with immunoSEQ multiplex PCR; TCRdb holds only in-frame clones, not every one. Altogether around 400,000 clones are present, about 90% being singletons, with the ten largest covering around 1.7%. Sequences were obtained from PBMCs or T cells enriched from blood (not recorded which). These receptors were obtained from a woman in her twenties or thirties who had recovered from COVID-19.

The gene calls are TRBV5-6 and TRBJ1-6, with TRBD1 identical over 9 bases. The length of the CDR3 is 14 residues. Germline V gene lookup returns CDR1 SGHDT and CDR2 YYEEEE. J gave up 10 bases and V 4 bases, and 6 bases lay outside the gene matches. The CDR3 nucleotides read TGTGCCAGCAGCATAGACAGGGGGGACTCACCCCTCCACTTT. Its translation is CASSIDRGDSPLHF.

The gene calls are TRBV4-3 and TRBJ1-5; weak D call: TRBD1 (5 bases). Germline values: CDR1 LGHNA, CDR2 YSLEER. V lost 2 bases and J 3 bases, leaving 11 bases between the germline ends. CDR3 size: 15 residues. CDR3 sequence: CASSQYRGANQPQHF. The CDR3, as DNA: TGCGCCAGCAGCCAATATAGGGGTGCCAATCAGCCCCAGCATTTT.